This T cell receptor (beta chain) was observed in a study of regulatory T cells in long-lasting Graves disease. CDR3-region Arm-PCR and iRepertoire HTBI primers produced the TCR beta libraries. TCRdb analysed the multiplex PCR reads with MiXCR anew, one entry per CDR3 protein. In the table there are fewer than 650,000 distinct CDR3 sequences, around 15% of which are singletons. Time point described: newly diagnosed GD, antithyroid drugs for less than 3 months. RNA isolated from PBMCs was used to make the TCR library. An endocrinology department located in Xi'an, China, was where the patients came from. This clonotype was recorded a few times. The data also belong to a second study, concerning T cells in Graves' hyperthyroidism and ophthalmopathy. From that study: With a median lead of around 6.7 months before onset, the model predicted ophthalmopathy.

The clonotype originates from a woman aged 25 to 39 with Graves disease. This sample comprised peripheral blood mononuclear cells (PBMCs), obtained at new diagnosis, from a patient treated with antithyroid drugs.

CDR3 residues: CASSQRPGTSTDTQYF. The CDR3 region has the DNA TGCGCCAGCAGCCAACGACCCGGGACTAGCACAGATACGCAGTATTTT. The chain couples TRBV4-1 to TRBJ2-3; possibly TRBD2 for D (6 bases). With 2 bases removed from V and 0 bases from J, the gap between germline ends came to 12 bases. The germline gives CDR1 MGHRA, CDR2 YSYEKL. The CDR3 contains 16 residues.